Following are 21 T cell receptor beta chains from one sample sequenced in a study of PD-1 blockade in mismatch repair-deficient tumors. The table came from immunoSEQ multiplex PCR; TCRdb's copy has only in-frame clones and leaves some out. The sample carries about 68,000 clones, 60% to 80% recorded once. The sequences come from peripheral blood, collected 2 weeks after starting pembrolizumab. The receptors shown here come from an adult with mismatch repair-deficient cancer.

V is TRBV27 and J is TRBJ2-7; 7 bases map to TRBD1. This CDR3 contains 13 residues. V shed 2 bases, J shed 3 bases, and the junction held 1 base outside the gene matches. CDR1 and CDR2 from the germline V gene are MNHEY and SMNVEV (reference sequence). CDR3 coding DNA: TGTGCCAGCAGTTTAGGGGACAGCTACGAGCAGTACTTC. As protein: CASSLGDSYEQYF.

This clone was seen a handful of times. The rearrangement uses TRBV19 and TRBJ1-2, with D unclear. Trimming removed 9 bases from V and 3 bases from J, with 14 bases in between. This CDR3 has 13 amino acids. Germline values: CDR1 LNHDA, CDR2 SQIVND (reference sequence). Here the CDR3 reads CASRPVAHYGYTF. The CDR3 DNA sequence: TGTGCCAGCCGCCCCGTGGCTCACTATGGCTACACCTTC.

In regard to this clone: One end of the junction varies from germline; a read error may be responsible. The rearrangement joins TRBV7-7 to TRBJ2-2; TRBD2 aligns across 14 bases. Per the germline V gene, CDR1 is SSHAT and CDR2 is FNYEAQ (reference sequence). CDR3 length equals 17 residues. The CDR3 region is CASSLGTSGSATGELFF. The CDR3 nucleotides are TGTGCTAGCAGCTTAGGGACTAGCGGGAGCGCCACCGGGGAGCTGTTTTTT.

The chain uses TRBV6-4 and TRBJ2-7; a weak D match, TRBD2 (7 bases). The CDR3 is made up of 14 amino acids. Germline V gene data show CDR1 as MRHNA and CDR2 as SNTAGT. V lost 6 bases to trimming and J lost 4 bases, with 16 bases between them. CDR3 DNA sequence: TGTGCCAGCAGGGGGGCGGGAGCTACGTACGAGCAGTACTTC. Translated, it gives CASRGAGATYEQYF.

The table lists this clone with a count of one. J is TRBJ2-3 and V is TRBV9; 10 positions agree with TRBD2. Germline assignment: CDR1 SGDLS and CDR2 YYNGEE. This CDR3 is built from 14 residues. Trimming cost V 4 bases and J 5 bases; bases outside gene matches: 4. The CDR3 is CASSQGLAIDTQYF. The CDR3, as DNA: TGTGCCAGCAGCCAGGGACTAGCGATAGATACGCAGTATTTT.

V gene TRBV11-3 combines with J gene TRBJ2-2; 10 nucleotides line up with TRBD1. The J segment lost 0 bases and the V segment lost 8 bases, leaving 6 bases of the junction unmatched. The CDR3 runs 16 residues. Germline values: CDR1 SGHNT, CDR2 YENEEA. The CDR3 spells CASAPGQGANTGELFF. The CDR3 DNA reads as TGTGCCAGCGCCCCCGGACAGGGGGCGAACACCGGGGAGCTGTTTTTT.

This clone occurred once. The chain uses TRBV11-3 and TRBJ2-7; the match to TRBD2 covers 7 bases. V dropped 4 bases and J dropped 5; count of bases not matched to a gene: 8. The CDR3 has 14 residues. The V gene's germline CDR1 is SGHNT and CDR2 YENEEA. CDR3 sequence reads: CASSYEAGVNEQYF. CDR3 nucleotides: TGTGCCAGCAGCTACGAGGCGGGAGTCAACGAGCAGTACTTC.

This chain uses TRBV27 with TRBJ1-5; a weak D match, TRBD1 (6 bases). This CDR3 region has 14 residues. Germline loops: CDR1 MNHEY, CDR2 SMNVEV (reference sequence). Trimming cost V 4 bases and J 7 bases, with 14 bases left between them. The CDR3 nucleotides are TGTGCCAGCAGTTCAAGACAGGTTGGGCAGCCCCAGCATTTT. It codes for CASSSRQVGQPQHF.

The genes are TRBV9 and TRBJ1-2; 9 bases match TRBD1. The CDR3 has 14 amino acids. CDR1 and CDR2 from the germline V gene are SGDLS and YYNGEE. Trimming at V came to 6 bases and at J to 2 bases, leaving 5 bases not matched to a gene. In DNA, the CDR3 is TGTGCCAGCACGCCGACAGGGGGGAACTATGGCTACACCTTC. It specifies CASTPTGGNYGYTF.

This rearrangement joins TRBV18 to TRBJ2-1; 8 positions agree with TRBD1. V lost 3 bases to trimming and J lost 8 bases; unmatched junction nucleotides: 3. CDR1 and CDR2 (germline): KGHSH, LQKENI. This CDR3 comprises 13 residues. The CDR3 region has the DNA TGTGCCAGCTCACCGGACAGGGACGATGAGCAGTTCTTC. Translated, it gives CASSPDRDDEQFF.

V is TRBV5-1 and J is TRBJ2-7; TRBD2 agrees at 8 bases. The V gene's germline CDR1 is SGHRS and CDR2 YFSETQ. V lost 0 bases, J lost 7 bases, and 9 bases stayed unmatched. This CDR3 is 15 amino acids long. CDR3 nucleotides: TGCGCCAGCAGCTTGGCCGCGGGAGGCTCGGTAGAGCAGTACTTC. It encodes CASSLAAGGSVEQYF.

The sample holds one count of this clone. The chain joins TRBV5-1 to TRBJ2-1; D tentatively reads TRBD1 or TRBD2 (7 bases each). This CDR3 comprises 15 residues. Germline V gene lookup returns CDR1 SGHRS and CDR2 YFSETQ. Between the trimmed V and J ends, which lost 4 bases and 12 bases, there was a span of 23 bases. In DNA form, the CDR3 reads TGCGCCAGCAGCCCAGGGGGAGCGGGAATAAGGGTGCAGTTCTTC. This sequence encodes CASSPGGAGIRVQFF. The variable domain in full, with the rest retrieved from reference TRBV5-1 and TRBJ2-1, is KAGVTQTPRYLIKTRGQQVTLSCSPISGHRSVSWYQQTPGQGLQFLFEYFSETQRNKGNFPGRFSGRQFSNSRSEMNVSTLELGDSALYLCASSPGGAGIRVQFFGPGTRLTVL.

This sequence joins TRBV18 and TRBJ1-5; TRBD1 agrees at 9 bases. Per the germline V gene, CDR1 is KGHSH and CDR2 is LQKENI. CDR3 length equals 15 residues. Trimming at V came to 6 bases and at J to 7 bases, leaving 10 bases not matched to a gene. The CDR3 loop is CASSLNRDRVQPQHF. CDR3 DNA: TGTGCCAGCTCTCTAAATAGGGACAGGGTACAGCCCCAGCATTTT.

The DNA for the CDR3 is TGTGCCAGCAGCTTAGATCCGGGAGGAAGGTACGAGCAGTACTTC. Translating it yields CASSLDPGGRYEQYF. This sequence joins TRBV7-2 and TRBJ2-7; 7 nucleotides align to TRBD2. Trimming cost V 1 base and J 4 bases; bases outside gene matches: 7. From germline, CDR1 is SGHTA and CDR2 FQGNSA. The CDR3 is 15 residues long.

This chain uses TRBV10-3 with TRBJ2-2, with 8 bases fitting TRBD1. The V segment lost 8 bases and the J segment 1 base; nucleotides outside the gene matches: 6. Looked up from germline, CDR1 is ENHRY and CDR2 is SYGVKD. The length of the CDR3 is 15 residues. The CDR3 DNA follows: TGTGCCATCCAGATCGGGACAGGGAACACCGGGGAGCTGTTTTTT. Translated, it gives CAIQIGTGNTGELFF.

The table lists this clone with a few counts. For the CDR3, the DNA is TGTGCCAGCAGCGTAACGGGACTAACAAAGAACACCGGGGAGCTGTTTTTT. It specifies CASSVTGLTKNTGELFF. The chain is built from TRBV5-4 and TRBJ2-2; TRBD2 aligns across 7 bases. The V segment lost 4 bases and the J segment 1 base; nucleotides outside the gene matches: 10. CDR3 length: 17 amino acids. Germline values: CDR1 SGHNT, CDR2 YYREEE (reference sequence). Drawing the rest from reference TRBV5-4 and TRBJ2-2, the complete variable domain is ETGVTQSPTHLIKTRGQQVTLRCSSQSGHNTVSWYQQALGQGPQFIFQYYREEENGRGNFPPRFSGLQFPNYSSELNVNALELDDSALYLCASSVTGLTKNTGELFFGEGSRLTVL.

The rearrangement joins TRBV6-1 to TRBJ1-1, with TRBD1 identical over 7 bases. Germline CDR1 and CDR2: MNHNS and SASEGT. V shed 6 bases and J 6 bases; nucleotides not matched to a gene: 13. The CDR3 is 15 residues long. The CDR3 nucleotides are TGTGCCAGCAGATTAAACCCTAAGGGGGCTCCTGAAGCTTTCTTT. Its protein product is CASRLNPKGAPEAFF.

This clone occurred a few times. The chain links TRBV5-8 to TRBJ2-3; D is possibly TRBD2 (5 bases). From germline, CDR1 is SGHTS and CDR2 YDEGEE. Trimming left V 0 bases short and J 2 bases short, with 7 bases between. CDR3 length: 14 residues. This CDR3 is CASSLEDSTDTQYF. The CDR3 nucleotides are TGTGCCAGCAGCTTGGAGGACTCCACAGATACGCAGTATTTT.

This clone came up a few times. This rearrangement joins TRBV4-1 to TRBJ2-1; TRBD2 matches 8 bases. Germline V gene lookup returns CDR1 MGHRA and CDR2 YSYEKL. After removal of 0 bases from V and 4 bases from J, the junction contained 8 bases not matched to a gene. This CDR3 spans 17 amino acids. The DNA of the CDR3 is TGCGCCAGCAGCCAAGATCAAGGCGGGAGGATGTACAATGAGCAGTTCTTC. It specifies CASSQDQGGRMYNEQFF.

The J gene is TRBJ2-3, the V gene TRBV7-9; weak D call: TRBD1 (6 bases). Deletions cut 1 base from V and 3 bases from J, with 8 bases between. Germline lookup yields CDR1 SEHNR and CDR2 FQNEAQ (reference sequence). This CDR3 has 14 residues. The CDR3: CASSLDQGTDTQYF. As DNA, the CDR3 is TGTGCCAGCAGCTTAGATCAGGGGACAGATACGCAGTATTTT.

A single count supports this clone. V usage is TRBV19 and J usage is TRBJ1-1; a weak D match, TRBD1 (5 bases). The germline CDR1 and CDR2 sequences are LNHDA and SQIVND (reference sequence). V was trimmed by 2 bases and J by 1 base, leaving 5 bases between them. The CDR3 has 13 amino acids. The CDR3 nucleotides are TGTGCCAGTAGTATACAGGGGAACACTGAAGCTTTCTTT. Translation: CASSIQGNTEAFF.